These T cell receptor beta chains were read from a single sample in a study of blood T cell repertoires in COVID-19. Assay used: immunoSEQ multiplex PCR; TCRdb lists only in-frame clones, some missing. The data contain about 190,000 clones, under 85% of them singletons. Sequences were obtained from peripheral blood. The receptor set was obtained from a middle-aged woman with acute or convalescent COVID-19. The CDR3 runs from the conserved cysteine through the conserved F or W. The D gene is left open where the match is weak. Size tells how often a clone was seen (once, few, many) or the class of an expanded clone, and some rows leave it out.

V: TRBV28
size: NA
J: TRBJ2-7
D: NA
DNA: TGTGCCAGCAGTGCCACGCGAGAGCAGTACTTC
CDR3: CASSATREQYF

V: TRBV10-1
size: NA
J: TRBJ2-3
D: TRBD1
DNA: TGCGCCAGCAGTGACCGGGGACAGGACACAGATACGCAGTATTTT
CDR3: CASSDRGQDTDTQYF

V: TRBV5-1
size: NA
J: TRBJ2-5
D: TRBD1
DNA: TGCGCCAGCAGCCAGCAGGGACAGCAAGAGACCCAGTACTTC
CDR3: CASSQQGQQETQYF

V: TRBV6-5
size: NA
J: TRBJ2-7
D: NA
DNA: TGTGCCAGCAGTAAAAATACAGGGATTTCCTACGAGCAGTACTTC
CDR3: CASSKNTGISYEQYF

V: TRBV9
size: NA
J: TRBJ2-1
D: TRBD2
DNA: TGTGCCAGCAGCCTTAGCGGGATCTACAATGAGCAGTTCTTC
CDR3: CASSLSGIYNEQFF

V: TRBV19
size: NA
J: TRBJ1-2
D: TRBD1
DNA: TGTGCCAGTAGGTACCAGGGGGATGGCTACACCTTC
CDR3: CASRYQGDGYTF

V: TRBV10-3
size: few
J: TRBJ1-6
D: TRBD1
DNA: TGTGCCATCAGCCAAGACAGGGACAATTCACCCCTCCACTTT
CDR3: CAISQDRDNSPLHF

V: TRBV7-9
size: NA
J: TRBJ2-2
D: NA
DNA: TGTGCCAGCAGCTTATCCGTGAACACCGGGGAGCTGTTTTTT
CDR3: CASSLSVNTGELFF

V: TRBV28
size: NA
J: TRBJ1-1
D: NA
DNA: TGTGCCAGCAGTAGCCGGAGGATTTTGAACACTGAAGCTTTCTTT
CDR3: CASSSRRILNTEAFF

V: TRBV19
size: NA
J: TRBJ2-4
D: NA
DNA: TGTGCCAGTAGGTCGGGGTCCGACATTCAGTACTTC
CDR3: CASRSGSDIQYF

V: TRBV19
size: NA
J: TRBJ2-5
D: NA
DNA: TGTGCCAGTAGTATGGGTAGCCGACAAGAGACCCAGTACTTC
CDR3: CASSMGSRQETQYF

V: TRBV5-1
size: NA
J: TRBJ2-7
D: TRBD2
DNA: TGCGCCAGCAGCTTGACGGGGGGGACTAGCTACGAGCAGTACTTC
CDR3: CASSLTGGTSYEQYF

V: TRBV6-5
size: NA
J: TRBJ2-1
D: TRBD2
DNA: TGTGCCAGCAGTTTGACTAGCGGGAGCTCCTACAATGAGCAGTTCTTC
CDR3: CASSLTSGSSYNEQFF

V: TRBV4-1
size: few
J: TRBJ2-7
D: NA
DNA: TGCGCCAGCAGCCAAGATCGAGGTTCCTACGAGCAGTACTTC
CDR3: CASSQDRGSYEQYF

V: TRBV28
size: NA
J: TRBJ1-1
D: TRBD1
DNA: TGTGCCAGCAGCGGACGGACAGGGCTGAGCCCTGAAGCTTTCTTT
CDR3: CASSGRTGLSPEAFF

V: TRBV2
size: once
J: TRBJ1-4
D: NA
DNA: TGTGCCAGCGTCCGGGACAAAAAAAAACTGTTTTTT
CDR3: CASVRDKKKLFF

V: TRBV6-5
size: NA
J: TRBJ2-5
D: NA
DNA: TGTGCCAGCAGGTCAACAGGGTTGGAGACCCAGTACTTC
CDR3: CASRSTGLETQYF

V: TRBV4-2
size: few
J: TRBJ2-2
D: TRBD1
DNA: TGTGCCAGCAGCCACCCGGGACAGGGGGCCGGGGAGCTGTTTTTT
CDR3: CASSHPGQGAGELFF

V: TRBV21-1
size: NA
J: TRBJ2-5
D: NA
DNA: TGTGCCAGCAGCGCCCGCCCGAGGAAACCGACAGGGTATGGGGAGACCCAGTACTTC
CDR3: CASSARPRKPTGYGETQYF

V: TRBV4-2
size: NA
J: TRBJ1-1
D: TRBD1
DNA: TGTGCCAGCAGCCTAGGGGGCTTGAACACTGAAGCTTTCTTT
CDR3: CASSLGGLNTEAFF

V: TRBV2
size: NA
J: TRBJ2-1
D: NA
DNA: TGTGCCAGCAGTACCCAACTAGGAACGGATGAGCAGTTCTTC
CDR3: CASSTQLGTDEQFF

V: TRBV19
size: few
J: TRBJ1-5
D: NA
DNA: TGTGCCAGTAAGGGGCTTACCACGGATCAGCCCCAGCATTTT
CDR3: CASKGLTTDQPQHF

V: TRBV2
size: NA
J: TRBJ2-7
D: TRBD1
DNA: TGTGCCAGCAGGGCCGGGACAGAGAACTACGAGCAGTACTTC
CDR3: CASRAGTENYEQYF